These 16 T cell receptor beta chains were all obtained from the same sample, sequenced in a study of identical twins. MiXCR was run by TCRdb on the 5' RACE reads, yielding one entry per CDR3 protein. The table records about 730,000 distinct CDR3 sequences, less than 25% of them present only once. These same records also appear under a second study, on T cells expressing NK-cell markers.

Sample: PBMCs. The receptors stem from a woman under 30 in good health.

This clonotype was seen a handful of times. The chain is built from TRBV27 and TRBJ2-2; TRBD1 might be the D (6 bases). CDR1 is MNHEY, CDR2 SMNVEV, per germline (reference sequence). Trimming left V 6 bases short and J 2 bases short, with 16 bases between. CDR3 length equals 16 residues. The CDR3 loop reads CASSHVRQDNTGELFF. The CDR3, as DNA: TGTGCCAGCAGCCACGTCCGACAGGACAACACCGGGGAGCTGTTTTTT.

The chain combines TRBV5-1 with TRBJ2-6; no firm D call. Deletions cut 3 bases from V and 0 bases from J, with 4 bases between. Germline CDR1 is SGHRS and CDR2 is YFSETQ. The length of the CDR3 is 14 residues. The CDR3 sequence is CASSSASGANVLTF. CDR3 coding DNA: TGCGCCAGCAGCTCAGCCTCTGGGGCCAACGTCCTGACTTTC.

This clonotype was counted between two and nine times. The V call is TRBV10-3, the J call TRBJ1-2, with D hard to call. Germline lookup yields CDR1 ENHRY and CDR2 SYGVKD. The CDR3 contains 14 residues. V was cut by 7 bases and J by 0 bases, with 12 bases left in between. CDR3 DNA sequence: TGTGCCATCAATGGGTACCGGTCTAACTATGGCTACACCTTC. Protein sequence: CAINGYRSNYGYTF.

This clonotype has just a few counts. The rearrangement uses TRBV21-1 and TRBJ1-4. TRBV21-1 is flagged as a pseudogene. This CDR3 region has 13 residues. The CDR3 DNA follows: TGTGCCAGCAGCAAAGTGGGGAATGAAAAACTGTTTTTT. It translates to CASSKVGNEKLFF.

The V and J genes are TRBV10-3 and TRBJ2-7, with D possibly being TRBD1 or TRBD2 (5 bases each). Trimming shortened V by 8 bases and J by 3 bases, and 11 bases separated the two germline ends. The CDR3 is made up of 12 amino acids. The germline V gene has CDR1 ENHRY and CDR2 SYGVKD. DNA of the CDR3: TGTGCCATCGGTCAGAGGGGCTACGAGCAGTACTTC. Translating gives CAIGQRGYEQYF.

Only a few counts were recorded for this clonotype. The chain combines TRBV12-3 or TRBV12-4 with TRBJ2-1; 8 bases are a match to TRBD2. After removal of 8 bases from V and 10 bases from J, the junction contained 10 bases not matched to a gene. The CDR3 consists of 13 residues. The CDR3 coding sequence is TGTGCCAGCGGGACTAGTAGGGAAGGGGAGCAGTTCTTC. Translation gives CASGTSREGEQFF.

This clonotype has a handful of counts. The chain is built from TRBV15 and TRBJ2-7, with D hard to call. In germline, CDR1 is LNHNV, CDR2 YYDKDF (reference sequence). Trimming stripped 2 bases from V and 6 bases from J, with 14 bases between. This CDR3 spans 14 amino acids. For the CDR3, the DNA is TGTGCCACCAGCAGACCCGTATTCTCTCCCGAGCAGTACTTC. It codes for CATSRPVFSPEQYF.

The CDR3 DNA sequence: TGTGCCAGCAGCTTAGCGCTGACAGGGGACGGAAACACCATATATTTT. It specifies CASSLALTGDGNTIYF. This chain joins TRBV7-9 and TRBJ1-3; 8 nucleotides align to TRBD1. Trimming took 0 bases from V and 4 from J; bases not matched to a gene: 5. CDR3 length: 16 amino acids. The V gene's germline CDR1 is SEHNR and CDR2 FQNEAQ (reference sequence).

This clonotype was observed at least ten times. The chain employs TRBV12-3 or TRBV12-4 and TRBJ1-1, with no clear D. The CDR3 sequence is 13 residues long. V was shortened by 1 base and J by 11 bases, with 14 bases between the two germline ends. DNA for the CDR3: TGTGCCAGCAGTTTAGGGTTCCCTGGCAAGGCTTTCTTT. Amino acids: CASSLGFPGKAFF.

In its sample, this clonotype was seen a few times. The chain employs TRBV7-2 and TRBJ2-7; D possibly matches TRBD1 or TRBD2 (5 bases each). This CDR3 spans 16 amino acids. Germline CDR1 SGHTA, CDR2 FQGNSA. V lost 2 bases and J lost 2, with 16 bases in between. The CDR3: CASSLTPGRFAYEQYF. In DNA, the CDR3 is TGTGCCAGCAGCTTAACCCCGGGACGCTTCGCCTACGAGCAGTACTTC.

This clonotype was counted only a few times. This chain's CDR3 is CASTAGQYF. The DNA for the CDR3 is TGTGCCAGCACCGCAGGGCAGTACTTC. The J gene is TRBJ2-7, the V gene TRBV12-3 or TRBV12-4; no reliable D call. Between the trimmed V and J ends, which lost 7 bases and 9 bases, there was a span of 7 bases. The CDR3 length is 9 residues.

The chain employs TRBV2 and TRBJ2-7; weak D call: TRBD1 (7 bases). Looked up from germline, CDR1 is SNHLY and CDR2 is FYNNEI. This CDR3 contains 16 residues. The V and J ends lost 7 bases and 0 bases respectively, with 19 bases between them. CDR3 sequence (DNA): TGTGCCAGCACCCAAGGAGGGGGCCCGATCTCCTACGAGCAGTACTTC. This codes for CASTQGGGPISYEQYF.

This clonotype was seen a few times. The rearrangement links TRBV5-1 to TRBJ1-1; tentative D call: TRBD1 (5 bases). Germline-derived CDR1 and CDR2 are SGHRS and YFSETQ. The CDR3 is made up of 14 amino acids. The ends were cut back, 5 bases at V and 1 base at J, with 12 bases in the middle. CDR3 amino acids: CASSNGAANTEAFF. The CDR3 region has the DNA TGCGCCAGCAGTAATGGGGCAGCGAACACTGAAGCTTTCTTT.

The chain couples TRBV6-1 to TRBJ2-7, with D maybe TRBD2 (5 bases). CDR3 length: 17 residues. Germline V gene data show CDR1 as MNHNS and CDR2 as SASEGT. V was cut by 5 bases and J by 2 bases, with 22 bases left in between. In DNA, the CDR3 is TGTGCCAGCAGTCCCAATCCCCGGAGCGGCACCCCCTACGAGCAGTACTTC. Translating it yields CASSPNPRSGTPYEQYF.

This clonotype was counted ten times or more. This chain links TRBV12-3 or TRBV12-4 with TRBJ1-5; tentatively, D is TRBD1 (5 bases). The length of the CDR3 is 13 residues. The V gene lost 2 bases and the J gene lost 5 bases, with 7 bases spanning the gap. CDR3 DNA sequence: TGTGCCAGCAGTTTAACCAGGGATCAGCCCCAGCATTTT. This encodes CASSLTRDQPQHF.

This clonotype has a count of ten or more. DNA of the CDR3: TGTGCCAGCAGTACCTCCGGGCGCAATGAGCAGTTCTTC. Its protein product is CASSTSGRNEQFF. The V call is TRBV6-6, the J call TRBJ2-1, with D hard to call. V was trimmed by 5 bases and J by 6 bases, leaving 11 bases between them. This CDR3 has 13 amino acids. Germline V gene data show CDR1 as MNHNY and CDR2 as SVGAGI (reference sequence).